This T cell receptor (beta chain) came from a study of blood T cell repertoires in COVID-19. Overall study context: COVID-19 samples collected from the United States, Italy and Spain covered acute and convalescent phases. T cells, B-cell-depleted T cells, or PBMCs provided the cDNA or gDNA that served as material.

Original processing notes: Using reference gene primer amplification, nucleated cell counts were estimated. The repertoire was sequenced with immunoSEQ multiplex PCR; TCRdb's copy has only in-frame clones and lacks some. D and trimming were read from the DNA, whereas the V and J calls and clone size are those reported in that table. The table shows 150,000 to 200,000 clones, with approximately 86% occurring only once. V was clipped by 7 bases and J by 3 bases; unmatched bases: 5. Germline V gene data show CDR1 as SGHAT and CDR2 as FQNNGV. This CDR3 region has 14 residues. The sequenced sample consisted of peripheral blood. The J gene is TRBJ2-1, the V gene TRBV11-2; 8 bases align to TRBD2. This clonotype was obtained from a woman in her forties or fifties with acute or convalescent COVID-19. DNA of the CDR3: TGTGCCAGCACTCGGGCGGGAGGCTACAATGAGCAGTTCTTC. Its protein product is CASTRAGGYNEQFF.